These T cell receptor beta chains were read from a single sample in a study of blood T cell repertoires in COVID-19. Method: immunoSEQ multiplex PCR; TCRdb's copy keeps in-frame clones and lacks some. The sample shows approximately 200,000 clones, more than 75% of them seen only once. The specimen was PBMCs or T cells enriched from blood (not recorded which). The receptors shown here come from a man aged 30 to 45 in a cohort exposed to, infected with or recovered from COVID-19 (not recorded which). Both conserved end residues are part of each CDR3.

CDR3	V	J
CASSLYGGQGANEQYF	TRBV28	TRBJ2-7
CASSVARLAGGHDSGANVLTF	TRBV9	TRBJ2-6
CATSPPLIGLAVTTGELFF	TRBV24-1	TRBJ2-2
CASTLGDRGHGYTF	TRBV28	TRBJ1-2
CASSSPGQGAYGYTF	TRBV5-8	TRBJ1-2
CASSPQTGGDEGFF	TRBV18	TRBJ1-1
CASSVGATSYEQYF	TRBV9	TRBJ2-7
CASMRGSDYGYTF	TRBV6-5	TRBJ1-2
CASSGGPSQTGELFF	TRBV5-5	TRBJ2-2
CATSTRTGGRYSNQPQHF	TRBV15	TRBJ1-5
CATSDTDRDRGNEQFF	TRBV24-1	TRBJ2-1
CASSIGPNTEAFF	TRBV19	TRBJ1-1
CASSLDRGKNSPLHF	TRBV7-8	TRBJ1-6
CASSLLGGSQPQHF	TRBV28	TRBJ1-5
CASSLDAAGPYEQYF	TRBV7-2	TRBJ2-7
CASSGGGEYTEAFF	TRBV5-1	TRBJ1-1
CASSLGGTDWSYEQYF	TRBV5-4	TRBJ2-7
CSAQIIAEEYF	TRBV20-1	TRBJ2-7
CASSPKAGGRYNEQFF	TRBV7-3	TRBJ2-1
CASSPGQAMNTEAFF	TRBV18	TRBJ1-1
CASSYSTNRVNTEAFF	TRBV6-5	TRBJ1-1
CASSPSPTGGTEAFF	TRBV6-5	TRBJ1-1
CASSVNRATSNTGELFF	TRBV9	TRBJ2-2
CASSPPTGPRNTGELFF	TRBV7-6	TRBJ2-2
CASSRMNTEAFF	TRBV28	TRBJ1-1
CASSQDQRGSSYNEQFF	TRBV4-2	TRBJ2-1
CAISDGRTGGRYTF	TRBV10-3	TRBJ1-2
CASSPSGSRSYEQYF	TRBV28	TRBJ2-7
CASSPTGDDTQYF	TRBV9	TRBJ2-3
CASSVLAGGSTDTQYF	TRBV6-4	TRBJ2-3